These 5 T cell receptor beta chains came from one sample sequenced in a study of T cell responses to AZD1222 COVID-19 vaccine. Repertoires were generated with immunoSEQ multiplex PCR, while TCRdb's copy carries only in-frame clones and drops some. The data contain roughly 140,000 clones, 85% to 90% of them singletons. Sequences were derived from peripheral blood, sampled on day 0 of AZD1222 vaccination. The receptors shown here come from an adult in good health.

This chain joins TRBV27 and TRBJ2-1; D is uncertain. Per the germline V gene, CDR1 is MNHEY and CDR2 is SMNVEV (reference sequence). This CDR3 is built from 11 residues. Trimming cost V 6 bases and J 9 bases, with 9 bases left between them. CDR3 in amino acids: CASSLKLEQFF. CDR3 nucleotides: TGTGCCAGCAGCTTAAAACTTGAGCAGTTCTTC.

V usage is TRBV24-1 and J usage is TRBJ2-3; 13 bases align to TRBD2. The germline V gene encodes CDR1 KGHDR and CDR2 SFDVKD. The CDR3 has 17 amino acids. J was trimmed by 6 bases and V by 3 bases; bases with no gene match: 8. This chain's CDR3 is CATSDPAETSGRDTQYF. CDR3 bases: TGTGCCACCAGTGATCCTGCCGAGACTAGCGGGAGGGATACGCAGTATTTT.

The chain carries TRBV10-3 and TRBJ1-1; D gene uncertain. The CDR3 totals 12 residues. Germline CDR1 reads ENHRY; CDR2 reads SYGVKD. V lost 4 bases and J 6 bases, leaving 9 bases between the germline ends. This CDR3 reads CAISGSRAEAFF. The CDR3 DNA reads as TGTGCCATCAGTGGCAGCCGGGCTGAAGCTTTCTTT.

The chain combines TRBV5-4 with TRBJ1-3, with 8 bases identical to TRBD1. The length of the CDR3 is 13 residues. J was trimmed by 8 bases and V by 0 bases; bases with no gene match: 1. From germline, CDR1 is SGHNT and CDR2 YYREEE (reference sequence). CDR3 amino acids: CASSLAGGHTIYF. The CDR3 DNA reads as TGTGCCAGCAGCTTGGCAGGGGGCCACACCATATATTTT.

The rearrangement joins TRBV30 to TRBJ1-1; perhaps TRBD1 as D (5 bases). The CDR3 contains 13 residues. Looked up from germline, CDR1 is GTSNPN and CDR2 is SVGIG (reference sequence). Trimming cost V 4 bases and J 0 bases, with 9 bases left between them. CDR3 amino acids: CAWTWGMNTEAFF. The CDR3 nucleotides are TGTGCCTGGACCTGGGGGATGAACACTGAAGCTTTCTTT.